The source of this T cell receptor beta chain is a study of early T cells in non-severe SARS-CoV-2 infection. MiXCR, applied by TCRdb to the 5' RACE reads, yields one record per CDR3 protein. The sample includes fewer than 85,000 distinct CDR3 sequences, around 11% of them seen just once. This clonotype was seen a few times. Trimming took 4 bases from V and 5 from J, leaving 10 bases between them. The length of the CDR3 is 13 residues. Germline CDR1 is SEHNR and CDR2 is FQNEAQ (reference sequence). The clonotype originates from an adult who was a healthcare worker with PCR-confirmed SARS-CoV-2 infection or an uninfected control (not recorded which). The sequenced sample was whole blood, obtained at baseline. This chain connects TRBV7-9 to TRBJ2-3; D gene uncertain. The CDR3 is CASSSPPRDTQYF. The CDR3 bases are TGTGCCAGCAGCTCCCCACCCAGAGATACGCAGTATTTT.